This T cell receptor beta chain was recovered during a study of OX40 agonist ivuxolimab in advanced cancers. About the research overall: Patients with hepatocellular carcinoma, melanoma, renal cell or head and neck cancer made up the dose-escalation patients. Prior anti-PD-1, anti-PD-L1 or anti-CTLA-4 therapy was allowed; about 39% had some. Patients achieving partial responses numbered three: one hepatocellular carcinoma case and two cutaneous melanoma cases. General observations from the study: Nonresponders included some who also had low normalized T-cell clonal expansion.

Measured with immunoSEQ multiplex PCR; TCRdb has only the in-frame clones, and not every one. The sample contains roughly 60,000 clones, roughly 89% of which appear only once. CDR1 is SNHLY and CDR2 is FYNNEI in the germline V gene. CDR3 length equals 15 residues. Trimming removed 1 base at V and 2 bases at J, with 9 bases between. As to this clone: The antigen is unknown.

V is TRBV2 and J is TRBJ2-1; D unclear. The starting material was CD4+ or CD8+ T cells sorted from blood, obtained in a trial of the OX40 agonist ivuxolimab. This sequence was found in an adult with an advanced solid tumor such as melanoma, head and neck, liver or kidney cancer. The CDR3 spells CASSEVRSPYNEQFF. DNA for the CDR3: TGTGCCAGCAGTGAAGTTCGGTCCCCCTACAATGAGCAGTTCTTC.